One sample yielded the 15 T cell receptor beta chains listed below, sequenced in a study of blood T cell repertoires in COVID-19 (dated by TCRdb to 2020 to 2021). The library was built by means of the immunoSEQ multiplex PCR assay. The clones in this table, taken by TCRdb from immuneACCESS, are in-frame only. Not every clone is retained; where verified, under half of the shortfall comes from an unresolved V gene, and the cause of the rest is unknown. This sample gives around 97,000 clones in total; about 80% of them show up just once. Together, the top ten hold less than 11% of the sample. Sequencing was performed on peripheral blood. The origin of the receptors is a man aged 65 to 85 with acute or convalescent COVID-19.

The V call is TRBV19, the J call TRBJ1-5; D call uncertain. The length of the CDR3 is 11 residues. CDR1 LNHDA and CDR2 SQIVND come from the germline V gene (reference sequence). With 10 bases removed from V and 6 bases from J, the gap between germline ends came to 10 bases. CDR3 nucleotides: TGTGCCACCGCCGCGGGTCAGCCCCAGCATTTT. It codes for CATAAGQPQHF.

The chain employs TRBV2 and TRBJ1-5; a weak D match, TRBD1 (5 bases). Between the trimmed V and J ends, which lost 5 bases and 4 bases, there was a span of 12 bases. The CDR3 has 14 amino acids. The germline gives CDR1 SNHLY, CDR2 FYNNEI. The chain's CDR3 is CASSLDRGNQPQHF. As DNA, the CDR3 is TGTGCCAGCAGTCTCGACCGGGGGAATCAGCCCCAGCATTTT.

The gene calls are TRBV19 and TRBJ1-3, with D perhaps matching TRBD1 (6 bases). V was cut by 0 bases and J by 0 bases, with 12 bases left in between. The CDR3 covers 17 residues. Germline CDR1 reads LNHDA; CDR2 reads SQIVND (reference sequence). The CDR3 DNA is TGTGCCAGTAGTATAGATCCACGGACAGCCTCTGGAAACACCATATATTTT. Translating it yields CASSIDPRTASGNTIYF.

The chain links TRBV5-1 to TRBJ2-1, with unresolved D. Germline V gene data show CDR1 as SGHRS and CDR2 as YFSETQ. V lost 3 bases and J 5 bases, leaving 9 bases between the germline ends. The CDR3 spans 13 residues. The CDR3 is CASSSLENNEQFF. The CDR3 region has the DNA TGCGCCAGCAGCTCGCTCGAGAACAATGAGCAGTTCTTC.

The chain has TRBV18 and TRBJ1-4; maybe TRBD1 (5 bases). V lost 4 bases to trimming and J lost 4 bases, with 16 bases between them. The CDR3 extends over 16 amino acids. Germline assignment: CDR1 KGHSH and CDR2 LQKENI. CDR3 residues: CASSLLPGKGNEKLFF. The CDR3 DNA sequence: TGTGCCAGCTCACTTCTTCCAGGGAAGGGTAATGAAAAACTGTTTTTT. Drawing the rest from reference TRBV18 and TRBJ1-4, the complete variable domain is NAGVMQNPRHLVRRRGQEARLRCSPMKGHSHVYWYRQLPEEGLKFMVYLQKENIIDESGMPKERFSAEFPKEGPSILRIQQVVRGDSAAYFCASSLLPGKGNEKLFFGSGTQLSVL.

This clone has just a few counts. J is TRBJ1-2 and V is TRBV3-1 (or the pseudogene TRBV3-2), with D perhaps matching TRBD1 (6 bases). The V end was cut by 1 base, the J end by 6 bases, with 12 bases between. Germline values: CDR1 LGHDT, CDR2 YNNKEL (reference sequence). The CDR3 consists of 14 residues. CDR3 sequence: CASSQGVQGDGYTF. Written as DNA, the CDR3 is TGTGCCAGCAGCCAAGGTGTACAGGGCGATGGCTACACCTTC.

Of note for this clone: The junction departs from the called germline gene at one end, perhaps through a read error. The chain carries TRBV7-7 and TRBJ2-3, with 9 bases matching TRBD2. The germline V gene has CDR1 SSHAT and CDR2 FNYEAQ (reference sequence). This CDR3 is built from 16 residues. CDR3 amino acids: CASSPLPGLAADTQYF. The CDR3 nucleotides read TGTGCTAGCAGCCCCCTCCCGGGACTAGCCGCAGATACGCAGTATTTT.

The chain is built from TRBV28 and TRBJ1-5; D perhaps matches TRBD1 (5 bases). The germline V gene encodes CDR1 MDHEN and CDR2 SYDVKM. V lost 3 bases and J 2 bases, leaving 14 bases between the germline ends. CDR3 size: 16 residues. The CDR3 region has the DNA TGTGCCAGCAGTTTTTTCCGAGACAGTCGCAATCAGCCCCAGCATTTT. Translation: CASSFFRDSRNQPQHF.

The rearrangement links TRBV6-5 to TRBJ1-4, with D unclear. V was trimmed by 0 bases and J by 6 bases, leaving 14 bases between them. Germline CDR1 MNHEY, CDR2 SVGAGI. The CDR3 has 16 residues. The CDR3 reads CASSYSNARTDEKLFF. The CDR3 DNA follows: TGTGCCAGCAGTTACTCGAACGCCAGAACAGATGAAAAACTGTTTTTT.

The chain joins TRBV15 to TRBJ2-2; 10 nucleotides agree with TRBD2. Per the germline V gene, CDR1 is LNHNV and CDR2 is YYDKDF (reference sequence). The trim removed 2 bases at V and 6 bases at J, leaving 0 bases unmatched. The CDR3 has 14 residues. The CDR3 loop reads CATSRLAGAGELFF. In nucleotides, the CDR3 is TGTGCCACCAGCAGACTAGCGGGAGCCGGGGAGCTGTTTTTT.

The chain combines TRBV28 with TRBJ1-5; perhaps TRBD1 as D (5 bases). This CDR3 is 15 amino acids long. Germline V gives CDR1 MDHEN, CDR2 SYDVKM. The germline V and J ends were trimmed by 3 bases and 4 bases, with 13 bases remaining between them. The CDR3 reads CASSFFRQQNQPQHF. CDR3 bases: TGTGCCAGCAGTTTCTTCCGACAGCAAAATCAGCCCCAGCATTTT.

The V call is TRBV5-1, the J call TRBJ1-5; D remains unclear. V was pared by 4 bases and J by 4 bases, with 12 bases between. The CDR3 loop spans 14 amino acids. Germline V gives CDR1 SGHRS, CDR2 YFSETQ. DNA of the CDR3: TGCGCCAGCAGCCCAGACACGTTAAATCAGCCCCAGCATTTT. As protein: CASSPDTLNQPQHF.

V and J are TRBV13 and TRBJ2-1; TRBD1 is a possible D gene (6 bases). This CDR3 has 15 residues. Trimming took 5 bases from V and 2 from J, leaving 13 bases between them. CDR1 PRHDT and CDR2 FYEKMQ come from the germline V gene (reference sequence). Here the CDR3 reads CASSLQGSAYNEQFF. CDR3 DNA: TGTGCCAGCAGCCTCCAGGGGAGCGCCTACAATGAGCAGTTCTTC.

The chain employs TRBV27 and TRBJ1-1; D is unclear. Trimming took off 2 bases at V and 3 bases at J, with 7 bases between the two ends. This CDR3 has 13 amino acids. The germline CDR1 and CDR2 sequences are MNHEY and SMNVEV (reference sequence). CDR3 sequence (DNA): TGTGCCAGCAGTTTAACAATTCACACTGAAGCTTTCTTT. Protein product: CASSLTIHTEAFF.

The V gene is TRBV28, the J gene TRBJ2-5, with D unclear. V shed 2 bases and J shed 5 bases, with 15 bases lying between them. Germline CDR1 is MDHEN and CDR2 is SYDVKM. The CDR3 extends over 15 amino acids. The CDR3 bases are TGTGCCAGCAGTTTAGAGGATAACGGCCCGGAGACCCAGTACTTC. Amino acids: CASSLEDNGPETQYF.